This T cell receptor (beta chain) was profiled in a study of cytomegalovirus exposure and HLA in healthy donors. Study conclusions and caveats: Several of the most significant clusters appeared linked to common viral pathogens, based on a later analysis. Researchers reported in a later analysis that a missense DCLRE1C variant was tied to TCR beta V- and J-gene trimming. Most TCR sequences showed up rarely, but some public TCRs showed up in many donors. Versus the approximately 700-donor mean, an Asian-associated ancestry cluster reportedly showed fewer N-insertions in a later analysis.

The CDR3 loop spans 16 amino acids. Germline CDR1 LGHNA, CDR2 YNFKEQ. The ends lost 0 bases at V and 1 base at J; junction bases unmatched: 2. With respect to this clone: The antigen remains unidentified.

Amplification used 60 Vbeta primers and 13 Jbeta primers. The protocol was immunoSEQ multiplex PCR, while the TCRdb copy is restricted to in-frame clones and leaves out a portion. This listing includes 200,000 or so clones. The chain links TRBV4-2 to TRBJ2-4; 8 positions match TRBD2. This TCR was recovered from a girl aged 2-10 years in good health and CMV-seropositive. The sequencing input was PBMCs. The CDR3 protein is CASSQDREGAKNIQYF. The DNA of the CDR3 is TGTGCCAGCAGCCAAGATCGGGAGGGTGCCAAAAACATTCAGTACTTC.